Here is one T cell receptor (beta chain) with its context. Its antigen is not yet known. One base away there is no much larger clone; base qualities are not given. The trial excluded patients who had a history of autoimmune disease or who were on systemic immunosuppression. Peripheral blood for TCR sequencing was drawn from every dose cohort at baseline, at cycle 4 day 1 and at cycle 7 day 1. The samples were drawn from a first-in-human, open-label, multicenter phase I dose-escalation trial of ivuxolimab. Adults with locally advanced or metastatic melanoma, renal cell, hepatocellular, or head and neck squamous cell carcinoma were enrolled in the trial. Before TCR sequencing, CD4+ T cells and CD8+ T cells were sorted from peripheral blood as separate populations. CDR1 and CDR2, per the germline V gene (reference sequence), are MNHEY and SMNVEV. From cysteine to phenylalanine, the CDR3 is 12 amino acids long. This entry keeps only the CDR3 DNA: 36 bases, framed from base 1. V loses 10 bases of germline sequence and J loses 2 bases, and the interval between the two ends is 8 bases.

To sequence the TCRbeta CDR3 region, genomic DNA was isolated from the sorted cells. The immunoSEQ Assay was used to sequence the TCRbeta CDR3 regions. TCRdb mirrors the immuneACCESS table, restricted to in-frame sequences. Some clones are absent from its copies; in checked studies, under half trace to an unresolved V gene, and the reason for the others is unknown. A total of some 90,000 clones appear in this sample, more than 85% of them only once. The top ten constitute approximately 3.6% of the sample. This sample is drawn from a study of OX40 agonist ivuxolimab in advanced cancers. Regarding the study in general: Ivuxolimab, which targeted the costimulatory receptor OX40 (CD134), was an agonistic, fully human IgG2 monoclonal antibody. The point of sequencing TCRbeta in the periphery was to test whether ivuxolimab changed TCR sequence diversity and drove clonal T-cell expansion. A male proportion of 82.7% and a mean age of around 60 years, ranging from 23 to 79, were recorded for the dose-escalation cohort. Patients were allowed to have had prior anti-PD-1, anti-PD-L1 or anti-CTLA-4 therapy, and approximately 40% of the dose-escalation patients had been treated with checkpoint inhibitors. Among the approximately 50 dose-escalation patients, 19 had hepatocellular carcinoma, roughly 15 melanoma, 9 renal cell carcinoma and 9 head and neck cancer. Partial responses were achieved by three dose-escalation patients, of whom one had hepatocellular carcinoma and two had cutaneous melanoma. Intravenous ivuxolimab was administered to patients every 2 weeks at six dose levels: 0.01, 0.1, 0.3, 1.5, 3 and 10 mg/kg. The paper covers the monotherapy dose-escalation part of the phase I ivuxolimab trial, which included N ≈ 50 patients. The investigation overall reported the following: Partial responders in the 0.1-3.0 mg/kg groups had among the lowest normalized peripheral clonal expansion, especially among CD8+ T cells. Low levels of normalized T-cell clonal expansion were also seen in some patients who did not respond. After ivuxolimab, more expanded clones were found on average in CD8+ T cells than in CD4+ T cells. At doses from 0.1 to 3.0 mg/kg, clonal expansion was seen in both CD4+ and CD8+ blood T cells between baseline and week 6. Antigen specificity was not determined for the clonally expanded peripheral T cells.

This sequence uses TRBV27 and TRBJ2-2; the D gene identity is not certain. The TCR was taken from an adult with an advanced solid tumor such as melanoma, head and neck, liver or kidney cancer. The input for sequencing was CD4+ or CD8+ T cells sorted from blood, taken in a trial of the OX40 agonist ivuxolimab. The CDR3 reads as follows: CATLGNTGELFF. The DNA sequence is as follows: TGTGCCACCTTAGGAAACACCGGGGAGCTGTTTTTT.